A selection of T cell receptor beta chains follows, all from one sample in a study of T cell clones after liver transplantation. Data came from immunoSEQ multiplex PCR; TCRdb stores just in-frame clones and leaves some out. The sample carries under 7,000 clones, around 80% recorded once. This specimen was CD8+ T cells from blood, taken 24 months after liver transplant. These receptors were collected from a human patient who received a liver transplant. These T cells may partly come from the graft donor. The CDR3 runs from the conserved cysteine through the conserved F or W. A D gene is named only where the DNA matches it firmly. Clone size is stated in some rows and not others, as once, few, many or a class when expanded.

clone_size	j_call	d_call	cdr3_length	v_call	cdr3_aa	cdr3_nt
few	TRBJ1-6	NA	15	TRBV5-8	CATSDVSSYNSPLHF	TGTGCCACCTCGGACGTGAGCTCCTATAATTCACCCCTCCACTTT
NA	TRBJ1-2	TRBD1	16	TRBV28	CASSLTGGQARGGYTF	TGTGCCAGCAGTTTAACTGGGGGACAGGCACGGGGAGGCTACACCTTC
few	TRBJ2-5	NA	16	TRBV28	CATRPIRERIQETQYF	TGTGCCACCCGTCCTATTCGGGAGAGAATCCAAGAGACCCAGTACTTC
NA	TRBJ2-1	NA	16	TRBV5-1	CASSLVEGGEINEQFF	TGCGCCAGCAGCTTGGTCGAGGGGGGAGAAATCAATGAGCAGTTCTTC
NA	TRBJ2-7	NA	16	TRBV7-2	CASRFPEGIYSTEQYF	TGTGCCAGCAGATTCCCTGAGGGGATTTATTCTACCGAGCAGTACTTC
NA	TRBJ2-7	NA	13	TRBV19	CASSMAQAYEQYF	TGTGCCAGTAGTATGGCACAAGCCTACGAGCAGTACTTC
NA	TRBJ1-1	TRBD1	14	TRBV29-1	CSVNREGAGTEAFF	TGCAGCGTTAACCGTGAGGGGGCTGGCACTGAAGCTTTCTTT
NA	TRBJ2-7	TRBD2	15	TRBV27	CASSPTSGELYEQYF	TGTGCCAGCAGTCCGACTAGCGGGGAATTATACGAGCAGTACTTC
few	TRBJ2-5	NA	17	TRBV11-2	CASSLDYRTPGIETQYF	TGTGCCAGCAGCTTAGATTATAGGACCCCTGGGATAGAGACCCAGTACTTC
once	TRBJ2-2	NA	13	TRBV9	CASSTWNTGELFF	TGTGCCAGCAGCACCTGGAACACCGGGGAGCTGTTTTTT
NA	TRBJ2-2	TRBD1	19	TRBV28	CASSFPQLSDRVWTGELFF	TGTGCCAGCAGTTTCCCCCAGCTCTCGGACAGGGTCTGGACCGGGGAGCTGTTTTTT
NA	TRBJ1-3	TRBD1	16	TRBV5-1	CASSLELDRGGNTIYF	TGCGCCAGCAGCCTAGAACTTGACAGGGGCGGAAACACCATATATTTT
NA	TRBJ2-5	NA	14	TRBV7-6	CASSLVSAQETQYF	TGTGCCAGCAGCTTAGTTTCGGCCCAAGAGACCCAGTACTTC
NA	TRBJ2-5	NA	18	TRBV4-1	CASSQGDLRNLGTETQYF	TGCGCCAGCAGCCAAGGGGACCTCCGTAATCTGGGAACAGAGACCCAGTACTTC
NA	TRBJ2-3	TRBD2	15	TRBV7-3	CASSLISGGPDTQYF	TGTGCCAGCAGCCTAATTAGCGGGGGCCCAGATACGCAGTATTTT
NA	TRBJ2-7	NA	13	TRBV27	CASSFPGSYEQYF	TGTGCCAGCAGTTTTCCGGGATCCTACGAGCAGTACTTC
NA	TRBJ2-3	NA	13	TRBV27	CASSWTVTDTQYF	TGTGCCAGCAGTTGGACAGTCACAGATACGCAGTATTTT
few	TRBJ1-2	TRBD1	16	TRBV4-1	CASSQTPGQGVYGYTF	TGCGCCAGCAGCCAAACCCCGGGACAGGGGGTTTATGGCTACACCTTC
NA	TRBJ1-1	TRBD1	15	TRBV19	CASSPAGQLNTEAFF	TGTGCCAGTAGTCCGGCGGGACAGCTAAACACTGAAGCTTTCTTT
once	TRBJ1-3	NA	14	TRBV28	CASSQRGVGNTIYF	TGTGCCAGCAGCCAAAGGGGGGTCGGAAACACCATATATTTT
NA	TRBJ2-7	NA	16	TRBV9	CASSDNTGSSSYEQYF	TGTGCCAGCAGCGATAATACAGGGTCCTCCTCCTACGAGCAGTACTTC
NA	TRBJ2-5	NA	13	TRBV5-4	CASSTLAMETQYF	TGTGCCAGCAGCACCCTAGCTATGGAGACCCAGTACTTC
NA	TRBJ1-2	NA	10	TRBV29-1	CSVLRDGYTF	TGCAGCGTCCTCAGGGATGGCTACACCTTC
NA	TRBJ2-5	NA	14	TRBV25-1	CASSEAGGQETQYF	TGTGCCAGCAGTGAAGCCGGAGGGCAAGAGACCCAGTACTTC
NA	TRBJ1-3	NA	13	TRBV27	CASRPGLGNTIYF	TGTGCCAGCAGACCGGGGCTTGGAAACACCATATATTTT
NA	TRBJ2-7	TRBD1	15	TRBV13	CASSLGGDRGHEQYF	TGTGCCAGCAGCTTAGGCGGAGACAGGGGGCACGAGCAGTACTTC
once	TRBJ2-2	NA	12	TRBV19	CASSRDPGELFF	TGTGCCAGTAGTAGGGATCCCGGGGAGCTGTTTTTT
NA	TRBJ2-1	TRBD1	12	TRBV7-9	CASSGGDRGEFF	TGTGCCAGCAGCGGAGGGGACAGGGGGGAGTTCTTC
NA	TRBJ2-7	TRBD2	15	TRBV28	CASRLAGASRNEQYF	TGTGCCAGCAGACTAGCGGGTGCTTCTCGGAACGAGCAGTACTTC
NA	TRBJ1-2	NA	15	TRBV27	CASSYDNLGNYGYTF	TGTGCCAGCAGTTATGACAATTTAGGGAACTATGGCTACACCTTC
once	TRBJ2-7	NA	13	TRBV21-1	CARGGVCAGEQYF	TGTGCCAGAGGAGGGGTATGCGCAGGCGAGCAGTACTTC
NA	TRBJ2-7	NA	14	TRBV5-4	CASSWDLSWYEQYF	TGTGCCAGCAGCTGGGACCTATCCTGGTACGAGCAGTACTTC
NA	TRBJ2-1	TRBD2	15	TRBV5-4	CASSATSGKYNEQFF	TGTGCCAGCAGCGCGACTAGCGGGAAATACAATGAGCAGTTCTTC
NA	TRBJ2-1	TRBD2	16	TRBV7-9	CASSHPAGTSGKEQFF	TGTGCCAGCAGCCACCCAGCGGGGACTAGCGGAAAAGAGCAGTTCTTC
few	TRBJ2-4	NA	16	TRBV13	CASSSLQGFAKNIQYF	TGTGCCAGCAGCTCCCTCCAGGGGTTTGCCAAAAACATTCAGTACTTC
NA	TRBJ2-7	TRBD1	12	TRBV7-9	CASSSDRVEQYF	TGTGCCAGCAGCTCTGACAGGGTCGAGCAGTACTTC
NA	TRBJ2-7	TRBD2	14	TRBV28	CASSFSNGRDEQYF	TGTGCCAGCAGTTTCTCTAACGGGAGGGACGAGCAGTACTTC
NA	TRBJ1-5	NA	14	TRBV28	CASSFSTTNQPQHF	TGTGCCAGCAGTTTTTCGACTACCAATCAGCCCCAGCATTTT
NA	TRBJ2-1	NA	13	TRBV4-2	CASSPIANNEQFF	TGTGCCAGCAGCCCCATAGCTAACAATGAGCAGTTCTTC
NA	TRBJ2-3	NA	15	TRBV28	CASSPRGPPTDTQYF	TGTGCCAGCAGTCCCCGGGGTCCGCCCACAGATACGCAGTATTTT
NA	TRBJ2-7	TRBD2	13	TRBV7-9	CASSEGTSYEQYF	TGTGCCAGCAGCGAAGGGACTAGCTACGAGCAGTACTTC
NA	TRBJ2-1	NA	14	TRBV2	CASSTLLGLNEQFF	TGTGCCAGCTCCACCCTGCTGGGCCTCAATGAGCAGTTCTTC
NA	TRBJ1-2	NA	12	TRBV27	CASSDRPYGYTF	TGTGCCAGTTCCGACAGGCCCTATGGCTACACCTTC
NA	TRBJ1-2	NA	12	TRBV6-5	CAAVGGPDGYTF	TGTGCCGCGGTAGGGGGGCCGGATGGCTACACCTTC
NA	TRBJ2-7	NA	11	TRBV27	CASSFSASQYF	TGTGCCAGCAGTTTTAGCGCGTCGCAGTACTTC
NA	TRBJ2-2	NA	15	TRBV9	CASSVGDWGTGELFF	TGTGCCAGCAGCGTAGGAGATTGGGGAACCGGGGAGCTGTTTTTT
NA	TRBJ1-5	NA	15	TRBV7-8	CASSLSRDRGQPQHF	TGTGCCAGCAGCTTATCCCGGGATAGGGGTCAGCCCCAGCATTTT
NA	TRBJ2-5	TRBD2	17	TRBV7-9	CASSHPTSGGEGETQYF	TGTGCCAGCAGCCACCCGACTAGCGGGGGGGAAGGCGAGACCCAGTACTTC
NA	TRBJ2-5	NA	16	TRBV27	CATAPWVQAKQETQYF	TGTGCCACCGCCCCTTGGGTTCAGGCGAAACAAGAGACCCAGTACTTC
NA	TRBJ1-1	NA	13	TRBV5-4	CASSLDWGTEAFF	TGTGCCAGCAGCTTGGACTGGGGCACTGAAGCTTTCTTT
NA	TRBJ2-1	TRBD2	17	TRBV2	CASSSQTSGMTGNEQFF	TGTGCCAGCAGTTCCCAGACTAGCGGGATGACGGGCAATGAGCAGTTCTTC
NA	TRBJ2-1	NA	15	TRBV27	CASLPLRDLYNEQFF	TGTGCCAGTTTGCCTCTCCGGGACCTCTACAATGAGCAGTTCTTC
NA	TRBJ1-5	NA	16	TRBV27	CASSFSPGGLNQPQHF	TGTGCCAGCAGTTTCTCCCCCGGGGGCCTCAATCAGCCCCAGCATTTT
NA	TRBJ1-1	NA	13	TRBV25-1	CASSVAVNTEAFF	TGTGCCAGCAGTGTGGCAGTGAACACTGAAGCTTTCTTT
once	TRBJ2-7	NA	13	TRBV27	CASSSVDSYEQYF	TGTGCCAGCAGTTCCGTGGACTCATACGAGCAGTACTTC
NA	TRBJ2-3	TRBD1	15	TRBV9	CASSTGQGATDTQYF	TGTGCCAGCAGCACCGGACAGGGGGCAACAGATACGCAGTATTTT
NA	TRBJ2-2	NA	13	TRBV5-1	CASALTGAGELFF	TGCGCCAGCGCCCTGACCGGGGCCGGGGAGCTGTTTTTT
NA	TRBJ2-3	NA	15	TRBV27	CASSLSAGGTDTQYF	TGTGCCAGCAGTTTATCGGCAGGGGGCACAGATACGCAGTATTTT
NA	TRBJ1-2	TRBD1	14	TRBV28	CASSPLTGDYGYTF	TGTGCCAGCAGTCCTTTGACAGGGGATTATGGCTACACCTTC